Described below is a single TCR beta chain sequence and its context. Its antigen remains unidentified. Universal primer sites and UMIs were introduced during 5'RACE template-switching synthesis of TCR cDNA. In TCRdb, the 5' RACE reads were re-called with MiXCR into one record per CDR3 protein. The sample holds hundreds of thousands of distinct CDR3 sequences, approximately 13% seen once. This record belongs to a study of T cells after yellow fever vaccination. Whole-study results and caveats: Reappearance after the booster was seen for most primary-vaccination clones, at about 95% CD4 and 75% to 90% CD8. Relatively few clonotypes were ones that appeared in both CD4 and CD8 compartments.

Per the germline V gene, CDR1 is DFQATT and CDR2 is SNEGSKA (reference sequence). The ends were cut back, 6 bases at V and 1 base at J, with 9 bases in the middle. CDR3 size: 13 residues. The source material was PBMCs, sampled on the day of the yellow fever booster vaccination. This receptor was identified in a man in his thirties or forties who received the YFV17D yellow fever vaccine. The V and J genes are TRBV20-1 and TRBJ2-2; D ambiguous. The CDR3 nucleotides read TGCAGTGCACCGGCAGGGAACACCGGGGAGCTGTTTTTT. Encoded protein: CSAPAGNTGELFF.